This T cell receptor beta chain was identified during a study of shared clonotypes between healthy human individuals. Study-wide context: Three plates were used per donor for CD4 naive, three for CD4 memory, two for CD8 naive and one for CD8 memory. Study-wide findings and caveats: Exclusively blood specimens were collected; tissue repertoires likely differ.

CD4+ cell separation produced CD45RA+ naive and CD45RA-negative memory subsets. Trimming removed 8 bases from V and 9 bases from J; junction bases left unmatched: 9. The CDR3 has 14 residues. CDR1 and CDR2 from the germline V gene are MNHNS and SASEGT. Sequencing was performed with immunoSEQ multiplex PCR; in TCRdb, only in-frame clones are kept and a portion is missing. The table has approximately 2.4 million clones, approximately 95% seen once. A word on this clone: Its antigen is undetermined.

The V call is TRBV6-1, the J call TRBJ1-6, with TRBD1 matching 8 bases. This clonotype was obtained from a man aged 18 to 29 in good health. Sequencing was done on a sample of naive CD4+ T cells sorted from blood. The subset denotes: CD45RA+ positively selected. Here the CDR3 reads CASLPTGGGSPLHF. The CDR3 DNA sequence: TGTGCCAGCCTACCAACAGGGGGGGGTTCACCCCTCCACTTT.